This TCR beta chain was observed in a study of T cell repertoires in cytomegalovirus infection. The overall study: In the study, CMV epitopes included recently identified HLA-C-restricted and well-studied HLA-B-restricted ones. Matching HLA type and CMV infection were both indicated by public TCR beta signatures.

Overall study results and limits: What dominated the ex vivo response were HLA-C-restricted CMV-specific TCR beta clonotypes.

Worth noting for this clonotype: Its antigen is not identified.

Via MiXCR, TCRdb re-called the reads, giving one row per CDR3 protein. The sample contains approximately 910,000 distinct CDR3 sequences, 31% of which appear only once. The CDR3 has 15 amino acids. J was trimmed by 6 bases and V by 6 bases; bases with no gene match: 10. CDR1 and CDR2 from the germline V gene are MDHEN and SYDVKM. The sequence derives from a human donor in good health (CMV status not recorded). Some clones in this sample may be carry-over from other donors' samples. This chain joins TRBV28 and TRBJ1-1, with 10 bases matching TRBD1. The specimen was cultured CD8+ T cells from PBMCs, collected from culture after CMV antigen stimulation. DNA for the CDR3: TGTGCCAGCAGCACTCAGGGGACAGGGGATCCTGAAGCTTTCTTT. Its protein product is CASSTQGTGDPEAFF. Complete variable domain (other parts from reference TRBV28 and TRBJ1-1): DVKVTQSSRYLVKRTGEKVFLECVQDMDHENMFWYRQDPGLGLRLIYFSYDVKMKEKGDIPEGYSVSREKKERFSLILESASTNQTSMYLCASSTQGTGDPEAFFGQGTRLTVV.